The T cell receptor beta chain under discussion was sequenced for a study of regulatory T cells in long-lasting Graves disease. The overall study: In persistent Graves' disease, antithyroid drugs had been taken for over 5 years and TSH receptor antibodies stayed positive. Broader study findings: Preferential use of TRBV28, TRBJ1-2 and TRBJ2-5 was seen in persistent disease. Accuracy was possibly reduced by small sample size.

On this clonotype: Its antigen is still unknown.

Arm-PCR of CDR3 regions and iRepertoire HTBI primers were used to build TCR beta libraries. TCRdb recomputed calls from the multiplex PCR reads with MiXCR, one row per CDR3 protein. The table includes a few hundred thousand distinct CDR3 sequences, under 25% detected once. The CDR3 has 16 residues. Germline trimming cut 1 base from V and 1 base from J; bases unmatched to any gene: 1. CDR1 and CDR2 from the germline V gene are SGHVS and FNYEAQ. The time point is: persistent/refractory GD, antithyroid drugs over 5 years with positive TRAb. Researchers made the TCR library from RNA that was extracted from PBMCs. Criteria from the American Thyroid Association guidelines were applied to diagnose Graves' disease.

This chain links TRBV7-6 with TRBJ2-5, with 12 positions matching TRBD2. The sample consisted of peripheral blood mononuclear cells (PBMCs), taken when the disease was refractory, from a patient treated with antithyroid drugs. The receptor comes from a female donor with Graves disease. CDR3 DNA sequence: TGTGCCAGCAGCTTAGGGACTAGCGGGACCCAAGAGACCCAGTACTTC. Translated: CASSLGTSGTQETQYF.